This paragraph reports one T cell receptor (beta chain). Its specificity is unknown. This sample stems from a study of Graves' ophthalmopathy and Graves' hyperthyroidism. Overall study findings and caveats: Most expanded thyroid clonotypes above 0.001 frequency also appeared in blood.

RNA transcripts provided the template for amplifying TCR beta CDR3 regions. First-round RT-PCR relied on HTBI primers, and a second-round multiplex PCR came next. TCRdb called the multiplex PCR reads again in MiXCR, with one record for every CDR3 protein. The top ten hold over 8.5% of the sample, which has around 1.1 million distinct CDR3 sequences, about two fifths seen once. V shed 5 bases and J shed 3 bases, with 14 bases lying between them. Germline V gives CDR1 SGHTA, CDR2 FQGNSA. This CDR3 spans 15 amino acids. The receptor was isolated from an adult man with Graves' hyperthyroidism. The sample comprised peripheral blood or thyroid tissue (not recorded which). This chain joins TRBV7-2 and TRBJ1-3; D is ambiguous. The CDR3 sequence is CASSNRGELGNTIYF. The CDR3 DNA sequence: TGTGCCAGCAGCAACAGAGGCGAGCTTGGAAACACCATATATTTT.